The 18 T cell receptor beta chains listed next were all sequenced from one sample in a study of blood T cell repertoires in COVID-19. Only in-frame clones appear in the TCRdb table, and some are missing; sequencing was by immunoSEQ multiplex PCR. Here the sample spans under 200,000 clones, about 91% being singletons. The sequencing sample was made of PBMCs or T cells enriched from blood (not recorded which). Every receptor here comes from a woman between 18 and 29 years old who had recovered from COVID-19.

The chain recombines TRBV7-9 with TRBJ2-5, with 8 bases identical to TRBD1. This CDR3 has 13 residues. V dropped 6 bases and J dropped 4; count of bases not matched to a gene: 4. In germline, CDR1 is SEHNR, CDR2 FQNEAQ (reference sequence). In DNA, the CDR3 is TGTGCCAGCAGTTTCAGGGGGCGAGAGACCCAGTACTTC. Translation gives CASSFRGRETQYF.

V gene TRBV5-5 combines with J gene TRBJ1-2; D uncertain. With 5 bases removed from V and 2 bases from J, the gap between germline ends came to 13 bases. Germline CDR1 and CDR2: SGHKS and YYEKEE (reference sequence). The CDR3 sequence is 14 residues long. The CDR3 DNA is TGTGCCAGCAGAGAACCGACATCGAACTATGGCTACACCTTC. This gives the protein CASREPTSNYGYTF. The whole variable domain, remainder taken from reference TRBV5-5 and TRBJ1-2, is DAGVTQSPTHLIKTRGQQVTLRCSPISGHKSVSWYQQVLGQGPQFIFQYYEKEERGRGNFPDRFSARQFPNYSSELNVNALLLGDSALYLCASREPTSNYGYTFGSGTRLTVV.

The rearrangement joins TRBV6-5 to TRBJ1-2, with 10 bases fitting TRBD1. Trimming took 8 bases from V and 5 from J; bases not matched to a gene: 11. This CDR3 contains 15 residues. From germline, CDR1 is MNHEY and CDR2 SVGAGI. CDR3 coding DNA: TGTGCCAGCTCGATACCGGGACAGGGGTATTATGGCTACACCTTC. It translates to CASSIPGQGYYGYTF.

The V and J genes are TRBV4-1 and TRBJ2-1; 8 nucleotides align to TRBD2. Germline CDR1 and CDR2: MGHRA and YSYEKL. The CDR3 contains 16 residues. Trimming at V came to 4 bases and at J to 8 bases, leaving 13 bases not matched to a gene. The CDR3: CASSPPSLAEGYEQFF. The CDR3 DNA reads as TGCGCCAGCAGCCCTCCCTCACTAGCGGAGGGGTATGAGCAGTTCTTC.

The CDR3 region has the DNA TGTGCCAGCAGTTACCCTCTCCTCGAGCAGTACTTC. Translated: CASSYPLLEQYF. The rearrangement links TRBV6-2 or TRBV6-3 to TRBJ2-7; unclear D gene. This CDR3 contains 12 residues. Deletions cut 2 bases from V and 6 bases from J, with 8 bases between. Germline assignment: CDR1 MNHEY and CDR2 SVGEGT.

This clone was observed once. The rearrangement links TRBV11-3 to TRBJ2-1; TRBD2 aligns across 14 bases. The V gene end was trimmed by 2 bases and the J gene end by 5 bases; junction bases not matched to a gene: 2. Germline-derived CDR1 and CDR2 are SGHNT and YENEEA. This CDR3 has 16 amino acids. The CDR3 is CASSLLTSGRDNEQFF. CDR3 nucleotide sequence: TGTGCCAGCAGCTTATTGACTAGCGGGAGGGACAATGAGCAGTTCTTC.

The chain carries TRBV9 and TRBJ1-5; 8 nucleotides align to TRBD1. V gave up 0 bases and J gave up 6 bases; unmatched junction bases: 11. The CDR3 length is 17 residues. Germline CDR1 SGDLS, CDR2 YYNGEE. This chain's CDR3 is CASSVVKRGQASQPQHF. Here the CDR3 DNA reads TGTGCCAGCAGCGTAGTAAAGAGGGGACAGGCGAGTCAGCCCCAGCATTTT.

In its sample, this clone was seen a few times. The gene calls are TRBV30 and TRBJ1-2; 7 bases match TRBD1. The V gene end was trimmed by 4 bases and the J gene end by 4 bases; junction bases not matched to a gene: 15. The germline CDR1 and CDR2 sequences are GTSNPN and SVGIG (reference sequence). CDR3 length: 16 amino acids. CDR3 residues: CAWTPRRRGLIYGYTF. The DNA for the CDR3 is TGTGCCTGGACCCCCCGTCGCAGGGGGTTGATCTATGGCTACACCTTC.

This clone was detected only once. The J gene is TRBJ2-7, the V gene TRBV7-8, with TRBD1 matching 9 bases. The germline V gene has CDR1 SGHVS and CDR2 FQNEAQ. This CDR3 is built from 15 residues. Trimming at V came to 1 base and at J to 2 bases, leaving 3 bases not matched to a gene. As DNA, the CDR3 is TGTGCCAGCAGCTTAGGCGGGACAGGGACCTACGAGCAGTACTTC. This encodes CASSLGGTGTYEQYF.

The chain uses TRBV20-1 and TRBJ2-1; 9 bases are a match to TRBD1. Germline V gene data show CDR1 as DFQATT and CDR2 as SNEGSKA (reference sequence). The CDR3 consists of 14 residues. V was pared by 3 bases and J by 9 bases, with 9 bases of the junction left unmatched. Here the CDR3 DNA reads TGCAGTGCTAGTGAGACAGGGGGATGGGGTGAGCAGTTCTTC. Protein: CSASETGGWGEQFF.

This clone has a single count. The V and J genes are TRBV4-1 and TRBJ2-3; maybe TRBD2 (7 bases). Germline lookup yields CDR1 MGHRA and CDR2 YSYEKL. The CDR3 covers 16 residues. V gave up 4 bases and J gave up 1 base, with 15 bases separating them. CDR3 residues: CASSRGGGGGTDTQYF. CDR3 sequence (DNA): TGCGCCAGCAGCCGTGGAGGGGGGGGCGGCACAGATACGCAGTATTTT.

This sequence joins TRBV30 and TRBJ2-7, with a possible D match to TRBD2 (6 bases). Trimming left V 1 base short and J 0 bases short, with 10 bases between. This CDR3 is 14 amino acids long. The V gene's germline CDR1 is GTSNPN and CDR2 SVGIG (reference sequence). This CDR3 is CAWSGGLNSYEQYF. For the CDR3, the DNA is TGTGCCTGGAGTGGCGGACTAAACTCCTACGAGCAGTACTTC.

This chain connects TRBV28 to TRBJ2-1; possibly TRBD1 for D (5 bases). The CDR3 loop spans 12 amino acids. Per germline, CDR1 MDHEN and CDR2 SYDVKM. V gave up 7 bases and J gave up 5 bases, with 9 bases separating them. CDR3 in DNA: TGTGCCAGCACATCAGGGCACAATGAGCAGTTCTTC. Amino acids: CASTSGHNEQFF. The full variable domain, with the rest looked up from reference TRBV28 and TRBJ2-1, is DVKVTQSSRYLVKRTGEKVFLECVQDMDHENMFWYRQDPGLGLRLIYFSYDVKMKEKGDIPEGYSVSREKKERFSLILESASTNQTSMYLCASTSGHNEQFFGPGTRLTVL.

The chain recombines TRBV6-5 with TRBJ1-2; weak D call: TRBD1 (6 bases). Germline CDR1 and CDR2: MNHEY and SVGAGI. This CDR3 has 12 amino acids. Trimming stripped 4 bases from V and 8 bases from J, with 11 bases between. The CDR3 protein is CASSWTATGYTF. CDR3 DNA: TGTGCCAGCAGTTGGACAGCCACCGGCTACACCTTC.

In nucleotides, the CDR3 is TGTGCCAGCAGCCCGACGGGACAGAGAACTGGAAACACCATATATTTT. It yields the protein CASSPTGQRTGNTIYF. This sequence joins TRBV9 and TRBJ1-3; TRBD1 agrees at 7 bases. The CDR3 is made up of 16 amino acids. V was pared by 4 bases and J by 2 bases, with 9 bases of the junction left unmatched. Looked up from germline, CDR1 is SGDLS and CDR2 is YYNGEE.

V and J are TRBV28 and TRBJ2-7; 8 bases line up with TRBD1. This CDR3 has 17 residues. V trimming: 6 bases; J trimming: 5 bases; junction bases outside the gene matches: 18. Germline V gene data show CDR1 as MDHEN and CDR2 as SYDVKM. This CDR3 is CASSPTGQGRRNHEQYF. For the CDR3, the DNA is TGTGCCAGCAGCCCCACCGGACAGGGCCGTAGAAACCACGAGCAGTACTTC.

The CDR3 reads CASSWGSSGGNNEQFF. CDR3 bases: TGCGCCAGCAGCTGGGGAAGTAGCGGGGGCAACAATGAGCAGTTCTTC. V usage is TRBV5-1 and J usage is TRBJ2-1; TRBD2 aligns across 9 bases. The CDR3 consists of 16 residues. V shed 3 bases, J shed 5 bases, and the junction held 9 bases outside the gene matches. From germline, CDR1 is SGHRS and CDR2 YFSETQ. Full variable domain (remainder filled in from reference TRBV5-1 and TRBJ2-1): KAGVTQTPRYLIKTRGQQVTLSCSPISGHRSVSWYQQTPGQGLQFLFEYFSETQRNKGNFPGRFSGRQFSNSRSEMNVSTLELGDSALYLCASSWGSSGGNNEQFFGPGTRLTVL.

The V call is TRBV28, the J call TRBJ1-1; D uncertain. Per germline, CDR1 MDHEN and CDR2 SYDVKM. There are 11 residues in the CDR3. V dropped 3 bases and J dropped 8 bases, with 7 bases sitting between them. The CDR3 spells CASSFSGEAFF. CDR3 sequence (DNA): TGTGCCAGCAGTTTTTCGGGAGAAGCTTTCTTT. Based on the CDR3 plus reference TRBV28 and TRBJ1-1, the full variable domain is DVKVTQSSRYLVKRTGEKVFLECVQDMDHENMFWYRQDPGLGLRLIYFSYDVKMKEKGDIPEGYSVSREKKERFSLILESASTNQTSMYLCASSFSGEAFFGQGTRLTVV.